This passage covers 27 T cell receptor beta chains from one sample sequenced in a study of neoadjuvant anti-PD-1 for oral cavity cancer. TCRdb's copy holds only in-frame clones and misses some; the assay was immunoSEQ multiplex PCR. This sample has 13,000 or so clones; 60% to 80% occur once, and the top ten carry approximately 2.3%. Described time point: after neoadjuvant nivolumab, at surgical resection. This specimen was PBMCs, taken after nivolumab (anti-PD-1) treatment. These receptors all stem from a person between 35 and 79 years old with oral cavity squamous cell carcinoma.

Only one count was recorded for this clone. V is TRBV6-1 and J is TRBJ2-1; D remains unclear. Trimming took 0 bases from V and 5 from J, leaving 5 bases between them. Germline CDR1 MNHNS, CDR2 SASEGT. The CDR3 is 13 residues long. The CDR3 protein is CASSEAYNNEQFF. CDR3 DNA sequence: TGTGCCAGCAGTGAAGCCTATAACAATGAGCAGTTCTTC.

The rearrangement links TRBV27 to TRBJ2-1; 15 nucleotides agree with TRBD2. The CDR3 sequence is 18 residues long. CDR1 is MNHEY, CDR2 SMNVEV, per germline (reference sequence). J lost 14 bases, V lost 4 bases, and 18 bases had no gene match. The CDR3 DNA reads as TGTGCCAGCAGTTCCATCAATAGGGGACTAGCGGGAGGTGGGGTGGAGTTCTTC. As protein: CASSSINRGLAGGGVEFF.

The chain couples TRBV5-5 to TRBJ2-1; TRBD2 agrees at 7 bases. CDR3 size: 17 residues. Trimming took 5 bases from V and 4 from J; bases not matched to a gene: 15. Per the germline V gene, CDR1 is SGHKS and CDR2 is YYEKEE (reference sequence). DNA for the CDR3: TGTGCCAGCAGTAAACGGGGAGGACTAGAGGGATACAATGAGCAGTTCTTC. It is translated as CASSKRGGLEGYNEQFF.

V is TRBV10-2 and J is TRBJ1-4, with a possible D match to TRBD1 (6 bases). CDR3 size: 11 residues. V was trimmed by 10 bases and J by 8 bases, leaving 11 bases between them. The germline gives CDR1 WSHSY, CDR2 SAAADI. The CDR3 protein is CATRQAEKLFF. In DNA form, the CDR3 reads TGCGCCACCCGACAGGCGGAAAAACTGTTTTTT.

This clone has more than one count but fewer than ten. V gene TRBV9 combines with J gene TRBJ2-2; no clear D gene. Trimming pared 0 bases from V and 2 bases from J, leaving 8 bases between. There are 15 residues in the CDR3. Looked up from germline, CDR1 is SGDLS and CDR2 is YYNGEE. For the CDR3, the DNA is TGTGCCAGCAGCGTAGGTGGCGAAAACACCGGGGAGCTGTTTTTT. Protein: CASSVGGENTGELFF.

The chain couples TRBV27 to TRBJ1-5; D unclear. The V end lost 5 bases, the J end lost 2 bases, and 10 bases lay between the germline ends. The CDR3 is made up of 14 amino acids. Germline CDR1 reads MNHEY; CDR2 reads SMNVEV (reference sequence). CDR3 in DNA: TGTGCCAGCAGTCGGAGTGGGGGCAATCAGCCCCAGCATTTT. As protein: CASSRSGGNQPQHF.

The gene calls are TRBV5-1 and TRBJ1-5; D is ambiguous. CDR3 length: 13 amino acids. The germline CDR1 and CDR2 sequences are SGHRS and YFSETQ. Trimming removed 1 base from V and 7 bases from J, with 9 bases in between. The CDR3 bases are TGCGCCAGCAGCTTGTTCAGTGGACAGCCCCAGCATTTT. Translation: CASSLFSGQPQHF. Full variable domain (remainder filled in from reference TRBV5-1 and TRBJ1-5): KAGVTQTPRYLIKTRGQQVTLSCSPISGHRSVSWYQQTPGQGLQFLFEYFSETQRNKGNFPGRFSGRQFSNSRSEMNVSTLELGDSALYLCASSLFSGQPQHFGDGTRLSIL.

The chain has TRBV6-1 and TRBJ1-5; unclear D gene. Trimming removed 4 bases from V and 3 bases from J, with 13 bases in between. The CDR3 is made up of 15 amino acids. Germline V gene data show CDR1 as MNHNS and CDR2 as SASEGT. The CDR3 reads CASSVGQSFNQPQHF. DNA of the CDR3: TGTGCCAGCAGTGTGGGTCAGTCATTCAATCAGCCCCAGCATTTT.

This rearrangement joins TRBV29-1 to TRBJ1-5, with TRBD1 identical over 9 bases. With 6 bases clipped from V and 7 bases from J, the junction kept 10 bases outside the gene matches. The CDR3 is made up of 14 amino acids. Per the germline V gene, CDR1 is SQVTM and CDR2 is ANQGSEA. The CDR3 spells CSVRDRGSGQPQHF. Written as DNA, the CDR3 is TGCAGCGTAAGAGACAGGGGGTCGGGCCAGCCCCAGCATTTT.

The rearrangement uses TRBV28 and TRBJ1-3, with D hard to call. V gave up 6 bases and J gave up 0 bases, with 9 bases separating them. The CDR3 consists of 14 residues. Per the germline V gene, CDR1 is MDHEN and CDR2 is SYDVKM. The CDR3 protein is CASRGDPSGNTIYF. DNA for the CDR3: TGTGCCAGCAGGGGAGATCCCTCTGGAAACACCATATATTTT.

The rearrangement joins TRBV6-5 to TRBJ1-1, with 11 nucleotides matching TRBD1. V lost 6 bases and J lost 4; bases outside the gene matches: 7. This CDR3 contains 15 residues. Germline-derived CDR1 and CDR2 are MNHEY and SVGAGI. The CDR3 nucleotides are TGTGCCAGCAGCCCCCCGGACAGGGGGCCCACTGAAGCTTTCTTT. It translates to CASSPPDRGPTEAFF.

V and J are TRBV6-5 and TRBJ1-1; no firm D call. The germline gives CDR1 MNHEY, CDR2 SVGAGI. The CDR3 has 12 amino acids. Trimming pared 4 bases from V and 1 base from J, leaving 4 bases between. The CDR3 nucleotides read TGTGCCAGCAGTTGGGGGAACACTGAAGCTTTCTTT. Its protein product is CASSWGNTEAFF.

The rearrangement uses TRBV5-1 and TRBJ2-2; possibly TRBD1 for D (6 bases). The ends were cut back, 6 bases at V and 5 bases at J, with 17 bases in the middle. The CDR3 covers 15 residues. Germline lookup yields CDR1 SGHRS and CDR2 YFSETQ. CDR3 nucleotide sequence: TGCGCCAGCACCAGAACCGGGACACAGACCGGGGAGCTGTTTTTT. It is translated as CASTRTGTQTGELFF. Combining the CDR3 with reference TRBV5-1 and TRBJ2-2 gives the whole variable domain KAGVTQTPRYLIKTRGQQVTLSCSPISGHRSVSWYQQTPGQGLQFLFEYFSETQRNKGNFPGRFSGRQFSNSRSEMNVSTLELGDSALYLCASTRTGTQTGELFFGEGSRLTVL.

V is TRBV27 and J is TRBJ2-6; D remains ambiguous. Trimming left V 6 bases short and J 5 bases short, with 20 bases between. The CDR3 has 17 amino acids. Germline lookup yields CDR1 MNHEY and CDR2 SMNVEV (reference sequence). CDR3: CASSLEPPYLRANVLTF. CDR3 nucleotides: TGTGCCAGCAGCCTAGAGCCTCCCTACTTAAGGGCCAACGTCCTGACTTTC.

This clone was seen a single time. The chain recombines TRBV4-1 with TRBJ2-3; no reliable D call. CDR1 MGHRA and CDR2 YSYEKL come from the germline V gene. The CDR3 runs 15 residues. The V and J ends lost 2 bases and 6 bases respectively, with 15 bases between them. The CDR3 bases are TGCGCCAGCAGCCAACTGAGTGGGTTTCGGGATACGCAGTATTTT. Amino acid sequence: CASSQLSGFRDTQYF.

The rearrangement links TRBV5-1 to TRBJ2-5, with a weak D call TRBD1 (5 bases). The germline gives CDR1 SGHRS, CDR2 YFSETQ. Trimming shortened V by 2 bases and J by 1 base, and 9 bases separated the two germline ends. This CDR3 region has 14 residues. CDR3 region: CASSFDSSQETQYF. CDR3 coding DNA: TGCGCCAGCAGCTTTGACAGCTCCCAAGAGACCCAGTACTTC.

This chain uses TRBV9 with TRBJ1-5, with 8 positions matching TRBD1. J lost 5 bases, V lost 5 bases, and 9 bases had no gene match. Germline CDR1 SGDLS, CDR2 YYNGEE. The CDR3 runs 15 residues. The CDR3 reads CASSDTGGVDQPQHF. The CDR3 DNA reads TGTGCCAGCAGTGATACAGGGGGGGTGGATCAGCCCCAGCATTTT.

In DNA form, the CDR3 reads TGTGCCAGCAGCTTAACGGGGGCGGGACCTAAGCAGTTCTTC. Protein: CASSLTGAGPKQFF. This chain uses TRBV11-2 with TRBJ2-1; the D call may be TRBD1 or TRBD2 (6 bases each). Trimming took 2 bases from V and 11 from J, leaving 16 bases between them. The germline gives CDR1 SGHAT, CDR2 FQNNGV. This CDR3 has 14 residues.

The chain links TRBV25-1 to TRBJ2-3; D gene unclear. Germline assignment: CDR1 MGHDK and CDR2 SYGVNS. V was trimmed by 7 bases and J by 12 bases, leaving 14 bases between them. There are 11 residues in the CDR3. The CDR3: CASTSTLSQYF. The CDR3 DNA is TGTGCCAGCACATCGACCCTGAGCCAGTATTTT.

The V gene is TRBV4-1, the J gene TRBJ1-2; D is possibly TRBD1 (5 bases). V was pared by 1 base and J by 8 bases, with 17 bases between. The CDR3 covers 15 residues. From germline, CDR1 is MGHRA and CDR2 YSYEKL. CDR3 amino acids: CASSQVLQGNGGYTF. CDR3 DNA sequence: TGCGCCAGCAGCCAAGTACTTCAGGGTAATGGAGGCTACACCTTC.

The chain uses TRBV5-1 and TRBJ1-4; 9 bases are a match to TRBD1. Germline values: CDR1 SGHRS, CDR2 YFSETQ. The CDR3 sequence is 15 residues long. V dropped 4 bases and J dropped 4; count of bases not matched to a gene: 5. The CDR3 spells CASSLQGAGNEKLFF. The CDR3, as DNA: TGCGCCAGCAGCCTACAGGGGGCGGGTAATGAAAAACTGTTTTTT.

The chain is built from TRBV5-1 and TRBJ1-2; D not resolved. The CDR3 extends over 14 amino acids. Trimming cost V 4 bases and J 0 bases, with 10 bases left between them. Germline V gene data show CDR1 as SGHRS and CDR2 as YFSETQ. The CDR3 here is CASSPTTANYGYTF. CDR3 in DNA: TGCGCCAGCAGCCCCACCACAGCTAACTATGGCTACACCTTC.

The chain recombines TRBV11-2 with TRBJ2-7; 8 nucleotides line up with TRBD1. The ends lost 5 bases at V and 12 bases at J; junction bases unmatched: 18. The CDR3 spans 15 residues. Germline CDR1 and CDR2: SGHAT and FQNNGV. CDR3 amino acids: CASSLTPGQASDWYF. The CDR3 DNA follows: TGTGCCAGCAGCCTAACCCCGGGACAGGCCTCCGATTGGTACTTC.

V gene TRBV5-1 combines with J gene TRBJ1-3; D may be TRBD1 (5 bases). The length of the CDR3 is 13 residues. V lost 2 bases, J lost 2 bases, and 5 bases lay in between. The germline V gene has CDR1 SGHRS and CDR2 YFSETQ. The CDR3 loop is CASSLQAGNTIYF. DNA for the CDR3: TGCGCCAGCAGCTTACAGGCTGGAAACACCATATATTTT.

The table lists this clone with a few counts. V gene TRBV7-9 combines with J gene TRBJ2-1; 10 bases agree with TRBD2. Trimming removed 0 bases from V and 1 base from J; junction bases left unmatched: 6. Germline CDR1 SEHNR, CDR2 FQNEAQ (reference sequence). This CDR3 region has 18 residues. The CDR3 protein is CASSLAVASGRSYNEQFF. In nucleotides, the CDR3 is TGTGCCAGCAGCTTAGCGGTGGCTAGCGGGAGATCCTACAATGAGCAGTTCTTC. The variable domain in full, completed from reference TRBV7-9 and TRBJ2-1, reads DTGVSQNPRHKITKRGQNVTFRCDPISEHNRLYWYRQTLGQGPEFLTYFQNEAQLEKSRLLSDRFSAERPKGSFSTLEIQRTEQGDSAMYLCASSLAVASGRSYNEQFFGPGTRLTVL.

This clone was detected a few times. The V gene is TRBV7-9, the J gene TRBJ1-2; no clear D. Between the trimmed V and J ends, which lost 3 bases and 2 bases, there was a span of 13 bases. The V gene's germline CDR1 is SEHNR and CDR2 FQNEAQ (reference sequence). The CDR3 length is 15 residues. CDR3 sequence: CASSLDGRPNYGYTF. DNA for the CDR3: TGTGCCAGCAGCTTGGACGGACGGCCCAACTATGGCTACACCTTC. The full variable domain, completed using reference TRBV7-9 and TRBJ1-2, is DTGVSQNPRHKITKRGQNVTFRCDPISEHNRLYWYRQTLGQGPEFLTYFQNEAQLEKSRLLSDRFSAERPKGSFSTLEIQRTEQGDSAMYLCASSLDGRPNYGYTFGSGTRLTVV.

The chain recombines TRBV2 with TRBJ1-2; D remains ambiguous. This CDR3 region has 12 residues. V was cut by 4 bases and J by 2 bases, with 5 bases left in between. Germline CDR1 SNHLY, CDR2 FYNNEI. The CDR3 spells CASSVGNYGYTF. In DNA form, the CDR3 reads TGTGCCAGCAGTGTTGGCAACTATGGCTACACCTTC. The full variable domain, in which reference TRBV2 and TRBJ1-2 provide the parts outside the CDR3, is EPEVTQTPSHQVTQMGQEVILRCVPISNHLYFYWYRQILGQKVEFLVSFYNNEISEKSEIFDDQFSVERPDGSNFTLKIRSTKLEDSAMYFCASSVGNYGYTFGSGTRLTVV.